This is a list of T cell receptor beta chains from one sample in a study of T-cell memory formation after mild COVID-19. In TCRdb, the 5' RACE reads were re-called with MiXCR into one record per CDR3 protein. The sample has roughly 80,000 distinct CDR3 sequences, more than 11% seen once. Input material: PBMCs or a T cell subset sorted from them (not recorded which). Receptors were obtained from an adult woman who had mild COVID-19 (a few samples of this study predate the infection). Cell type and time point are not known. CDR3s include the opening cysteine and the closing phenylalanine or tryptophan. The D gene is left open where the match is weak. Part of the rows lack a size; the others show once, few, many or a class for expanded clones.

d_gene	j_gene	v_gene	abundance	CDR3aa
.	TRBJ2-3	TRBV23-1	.	CASICPGSRQVDTQYF
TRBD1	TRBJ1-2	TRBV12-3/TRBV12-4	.	CASSAGTGNGYTF
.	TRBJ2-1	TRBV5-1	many	CASSLSWTYNEQFF
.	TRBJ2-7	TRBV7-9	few	CASSLAVNEQYF
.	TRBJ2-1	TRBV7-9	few	CASSSTTDYNEQFF
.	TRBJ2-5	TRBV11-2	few	CASSSGSLPLEETQYF
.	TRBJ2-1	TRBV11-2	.	CASIPATYNEQFF
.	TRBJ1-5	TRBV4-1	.	CASSQADSNQPQHF
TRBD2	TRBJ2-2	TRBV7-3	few	CASSSPGLEFTGELFF
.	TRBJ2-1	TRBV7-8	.	CASSLVRPGGDEQFF
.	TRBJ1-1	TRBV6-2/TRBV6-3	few	CASSYPPDSMNTEAFF
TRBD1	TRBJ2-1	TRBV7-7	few	CASSPSTGHNEQFF
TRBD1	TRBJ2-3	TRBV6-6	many	CASSYTKTGGEKADTQYF
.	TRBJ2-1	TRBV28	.	CASTYVPHNEQFF
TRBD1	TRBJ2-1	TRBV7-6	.	CASSWKPTGQAYNEQFF
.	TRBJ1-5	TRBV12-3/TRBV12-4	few	CASSFHGPWAYGNQPQHF
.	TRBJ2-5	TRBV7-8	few	CASSPYEVTQYF
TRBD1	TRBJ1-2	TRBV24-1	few	CATSDRDRVPSSYTF
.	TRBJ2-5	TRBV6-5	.	CASSYSSETQYF
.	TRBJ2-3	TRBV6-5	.	CSEGGTWKDTQYF
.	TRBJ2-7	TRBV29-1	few	CSALGDQQYF
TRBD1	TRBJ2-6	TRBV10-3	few	CATGTGGGIEANVLTF
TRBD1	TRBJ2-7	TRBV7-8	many	CASSFRGNSYEQYF
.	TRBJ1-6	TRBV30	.	CAWSPGVGDSPLHF
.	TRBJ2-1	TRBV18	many	CASSPLALPSSYNEQFF
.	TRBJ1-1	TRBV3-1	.	CASSRGRLNTEAFF
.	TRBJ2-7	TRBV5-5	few	CASSLILSYEQYF
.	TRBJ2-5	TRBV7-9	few	CASSLETLRETQYF
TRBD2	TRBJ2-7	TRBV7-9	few	CASSLERGVLYEQYF